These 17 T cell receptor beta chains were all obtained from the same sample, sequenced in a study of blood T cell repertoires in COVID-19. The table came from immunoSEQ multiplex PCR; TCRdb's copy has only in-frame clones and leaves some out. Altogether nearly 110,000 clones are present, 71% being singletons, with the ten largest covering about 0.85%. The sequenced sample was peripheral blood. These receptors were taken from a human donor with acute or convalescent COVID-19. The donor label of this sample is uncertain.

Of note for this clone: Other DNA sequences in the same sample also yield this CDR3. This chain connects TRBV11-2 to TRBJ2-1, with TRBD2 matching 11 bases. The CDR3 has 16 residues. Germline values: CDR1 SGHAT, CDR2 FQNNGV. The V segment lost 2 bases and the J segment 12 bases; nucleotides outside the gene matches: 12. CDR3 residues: CASSLTLAGGSKAQFF. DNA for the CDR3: TGTGCCAGCAGCTTAACCCTAGCGGGGGGATCCAAGGCGCAGTTCTTC. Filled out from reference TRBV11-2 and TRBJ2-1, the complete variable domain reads EAGVAQSPRYKIIEKRQSVAFWCNPISGHATLYWYQQILGQGPKLLIQFQNNGVVDDSQLPKDRFSAERLKGVDSTLKIQPAKLEDSAVYLCASSLTLAGGSKAQFFGPGTRLTVL.

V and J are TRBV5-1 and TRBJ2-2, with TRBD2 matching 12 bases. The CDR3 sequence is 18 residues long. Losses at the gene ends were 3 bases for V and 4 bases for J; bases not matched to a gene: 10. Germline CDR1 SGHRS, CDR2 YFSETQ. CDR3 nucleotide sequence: TGCGCCAGCAGCTCGCGAACTAGCGGGGGGCCTTCCACCGGGGAGCTGTTTTTT. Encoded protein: CASSSRTSGGPSTGELFF.

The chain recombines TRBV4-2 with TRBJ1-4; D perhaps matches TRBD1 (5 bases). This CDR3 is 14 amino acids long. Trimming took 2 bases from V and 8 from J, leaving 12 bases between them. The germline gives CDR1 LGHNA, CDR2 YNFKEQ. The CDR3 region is CASSQLGTLEKLFF. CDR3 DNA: TGTGCCAGCAGCCAACTGGGGACTTTGGAAAAACTGTTTTTT.

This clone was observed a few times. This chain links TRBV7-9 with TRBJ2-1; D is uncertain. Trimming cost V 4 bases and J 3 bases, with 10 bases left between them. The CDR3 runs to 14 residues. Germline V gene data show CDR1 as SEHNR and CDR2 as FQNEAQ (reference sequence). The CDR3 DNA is TGTGCCAGCAGCTCCCTACTAATCTACAATGAGCAGTTCTTC. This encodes CASSSLLIYNEQFF.

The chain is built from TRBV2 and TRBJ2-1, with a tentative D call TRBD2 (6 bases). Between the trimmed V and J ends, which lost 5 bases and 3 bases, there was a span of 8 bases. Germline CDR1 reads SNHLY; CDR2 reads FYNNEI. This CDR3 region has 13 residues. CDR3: CASSPGLYNEQFF. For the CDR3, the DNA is TGTGCCAGCAGTCCGGGACTCTACAATGAGCAGTTCTTC. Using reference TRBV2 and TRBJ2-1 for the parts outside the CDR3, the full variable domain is EPEVTQTPSHQVTQMGQEVILRCVPISNHLYFYWYRQILGQKVEFLVSFYNNEISEKSEIFDDQFSVERPDGSNFTLKIRSTKLEDSAMYFCASSPGLYNEQFFGPGTRLTVL.

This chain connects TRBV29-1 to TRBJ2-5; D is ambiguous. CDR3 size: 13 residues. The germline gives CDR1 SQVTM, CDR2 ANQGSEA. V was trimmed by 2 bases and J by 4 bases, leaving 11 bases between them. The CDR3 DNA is TGCAGCGTTGAACCTGGGCCCGGAGAGACCCAGTACTTC. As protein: CSVEPGPGETQYF.

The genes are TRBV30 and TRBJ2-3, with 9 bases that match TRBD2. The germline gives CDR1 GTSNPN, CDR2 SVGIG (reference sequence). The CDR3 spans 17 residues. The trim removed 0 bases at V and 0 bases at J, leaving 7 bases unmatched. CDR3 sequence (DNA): TGTGCCTGGAGTGTACCTAGCGGGACACCTAGCACAGATACGCAGTATTTT. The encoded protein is CAWSVPSGTPSTDTQYF.

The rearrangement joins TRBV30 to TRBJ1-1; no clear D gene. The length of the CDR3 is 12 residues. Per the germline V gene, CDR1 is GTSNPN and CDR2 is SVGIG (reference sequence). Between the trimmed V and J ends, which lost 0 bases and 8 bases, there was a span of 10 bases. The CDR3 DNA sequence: TGTGCCTGGAGTGTATCCCCAGCGGAAGCTTTCTTT. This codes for CAWSVSPAEAFF.

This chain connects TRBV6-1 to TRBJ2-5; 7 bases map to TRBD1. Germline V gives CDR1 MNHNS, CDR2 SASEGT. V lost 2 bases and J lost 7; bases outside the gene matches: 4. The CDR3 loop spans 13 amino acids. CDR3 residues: CASSERGPSTQYF. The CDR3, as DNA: TGTGCCAGCAGTGAAAGGGGGCCCTCGACCCAGTACTTC.

CDR3 nucleotide sequence: TGCAGCGTTGGGGCATCTGCAACTAATGAAAAACTGTTTTTT. This encodes CSVGASATNEKLFF. This chain uses TRBV29-1 with TRBJ1-4; D uncertain. The V end lost 4 bases, the J end lost 0 bases, and 9 bases lay between the germline ends. Germline lookup yields CDR1 SQVTM and CDR2 ANQGSEA. The CDR3 loop spans 14 amino acids.

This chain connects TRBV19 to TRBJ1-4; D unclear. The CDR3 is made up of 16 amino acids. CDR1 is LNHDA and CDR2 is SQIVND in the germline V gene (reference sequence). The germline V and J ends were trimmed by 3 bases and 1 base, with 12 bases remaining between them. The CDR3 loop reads CASSMGLLETNEKLFF. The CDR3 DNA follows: TGTGCCAGTAGTATGGGTCTCCTAGAAACTAATGAAAAACTGTTTTTT.

The CDR3 spells CASSGPGSTGELFF. As DNA, the CDR3 is TGTGCCAGCAGTGGGCCAGGGTCCACCGGGGAGCTGTTTTTT. The gene calls are TRBV2 and TRBJ2-2; a possible D gene is TRBD1 (5 bases). The CDR3 has 14 amino acids. V lost 4 bases and J 4 bases, leaving 10 bases between the germline ends. Looked up from germline, CDR1 is SNHLY and CDR2 is FYNNEI.

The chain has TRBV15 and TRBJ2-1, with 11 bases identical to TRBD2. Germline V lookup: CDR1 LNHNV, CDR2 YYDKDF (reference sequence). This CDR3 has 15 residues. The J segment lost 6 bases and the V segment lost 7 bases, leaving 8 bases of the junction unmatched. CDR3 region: CATTLSGGGGNEQFF. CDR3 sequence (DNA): TGTGCCACCACTCTTAGCGGGGGGGGTGGCAATGAGCAGTTCTTC.

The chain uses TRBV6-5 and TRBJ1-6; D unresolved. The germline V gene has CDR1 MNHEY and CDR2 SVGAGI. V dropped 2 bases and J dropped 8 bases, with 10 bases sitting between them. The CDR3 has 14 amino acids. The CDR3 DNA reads TGTGCCAGCAGTTACGGGCAGTACGATTCACCCCTCCACTTT. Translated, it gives CASSYGQYDSPLHF.

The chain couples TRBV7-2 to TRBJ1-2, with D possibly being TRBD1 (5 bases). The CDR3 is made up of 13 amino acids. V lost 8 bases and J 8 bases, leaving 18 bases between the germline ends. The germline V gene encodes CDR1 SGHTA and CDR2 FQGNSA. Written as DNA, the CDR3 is TGTGCCAGCGGATCAGTGGGGGGTGTGGGCTACACCTTC. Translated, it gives CASGSVGGVGYTF. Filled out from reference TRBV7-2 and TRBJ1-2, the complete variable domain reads GAGVSQSPSNKVTEKGKDVELRCDPISGHTALYWYRQSLGQGLEFLIYFQGNSAPDKSGLPSDRFSAERTGGSVSTLTIQRTQQEDSAVYLCASGSVGGVGYTFGSGTRLTVV.

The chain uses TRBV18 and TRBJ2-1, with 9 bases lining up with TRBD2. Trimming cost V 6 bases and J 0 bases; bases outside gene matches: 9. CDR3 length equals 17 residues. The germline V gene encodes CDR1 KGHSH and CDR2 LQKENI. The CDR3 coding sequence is TGTGCCAGCTCCGTAACTGGCGGGGGGGCCTCCTACAATGAGCAGTTCTTC. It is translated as CASSVTGGGASYNEQFF. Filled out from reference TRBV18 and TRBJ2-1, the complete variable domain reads NAGVMQNPRHLVRRRGQEARLRCSPMKGHSHVYWYRQLPEEGLKFMVYLQKENIIDESGMPKERFSAEFPKEGPSILRIQQVVRGDSAAYFCASSVTGGGASYNEQFFGPGTRLTVL.

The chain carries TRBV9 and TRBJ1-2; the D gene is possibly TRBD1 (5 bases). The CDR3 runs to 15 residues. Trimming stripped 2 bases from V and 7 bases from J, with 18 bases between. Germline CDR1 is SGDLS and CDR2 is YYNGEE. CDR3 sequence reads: CASSVNLGGGFGYTF. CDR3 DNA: TGTGCCAGCAGCGTCAATCTCGGGGGAGGTTTTGGCTACACCTTC.